This paragraph covers one T cell receptor beta chain sequence. Germline CDR1 reads SGHTA; CDR2 reads FQGNSA. This CDR3 region has 14 residues. With 5 bases removed from V and 7 bases from J, the gap between germline ends came to 12 bases. Template switching added a universal primer binding site, and final cDNA carried unique molecular identifiers. In TCRdb, the 5' RACE reads were re-called with MiXCR into one record per CDR3 protein. This sample has 510,000 or so distinct CDR3 sequences, with approximately 14% found just once. The data stem from a study of identical twins. This same sample was also taken into another study, of yellow fever vaccine responses in identical twins.

The chain carries TRBV7-2 and TRBJ1-6; no definite D call. This clonotype originated in a woman in her late teens or twenties in good health. Sequences were obtained from CD4+ T cells sorted from blood. The CDR3 spells CASSPSGLNSPLHF. In nucleotides, the CDR3 is TGTGCCAGCAGCCCAAGCGGGTTGAATTCACCCCTCCACTTT.